This is a list of T cell receptor beta chains from one sample in a study of blood T cell repertoires in COVID-19. Generated by immunoSEQ multiplex PCR, the TCRdb table keeps only in-frame clones and is missing some. The sample carries around 69,000 clones, more than 80% recorded once. Sequencing was performed on peripheral blood. These receptors were taken from a woman between 70 and 85 years old with acute or convalescent COVID-19. CDR3s include the opening cysteine and the closing phenylalanine or tryptophan. The D gene is left open where the match is weak. Rows may omit the clone size; those that give it use once, few, many or a size class.

D gene	J gene	clone size	V gene	CDR3 DNA	CDR3 protein
.	TRBJ2-7	.	TRBV3-1/TRBV3-2	TGTGCCAGCAGCCACTATGGGCGGGGCCCTTCCTACGAGCAGTACTTC	CASSHYGRGPSYEQYF
.	TRBJ1-2	.	TRBV28	TGTGCCAGCAGTTGGACAACTAACTATGGCTACACCTTC	CASSWTTNYGYTF
TRBD1	TRBJ1-2	.	TRBV11-2	TGTGCCAGCAGCGTACAGGGGAGCTATGGCTACACCTTC	CASSVQGSYGYTF
TRBD1	TRBJ1-2	.	TRBV4-1	TGCGCCAGCTCCACAGGGGTGGGGTATGGCTACACCTTC	CASSTGVGYGYTF
.	TRBJ1-3	.	TRBV19	TGTGCCAGTCAAGACGGGTCCTCTGGAAACACCATATATTTT	CASQDGSSGNTIYF
TRBD2	TRBJ2-1	few	TRBV27	TGTGCCAGCAGTTTAGACGAGTACATTCCGGGGAGGGCCTTGGAGCAGTTCTTC	CASSLDEYIPGRALEQFF
.	TRBJ1-5	.	TRBV7-9	TGTGCCAGCAGCTTGGGGGCCGGTCAGCCCCAGCATTTT	CASSLGAGQPQHF
TRBD1	TRBJ1-1	.	TRBV30	TGTGCCTGGAGATACCCCGGGACAGGGAACACTGAAGCTTTCTTT	CAWRYPGTGNTEAFF
.	TRBJ2-7	.	TRBV29-1	TGCAGCGTTGACGGGGAAGACTACGAGCAGTACTTC	CSVDGEDYEQYF
.	TRBJ1-5	.	TRBV3-1/TRBV3-2	TGTGCCAGCAGCCACCTCGGGAGTAATCAGCCCCAGCATTTT	CASSHLGSNQPQHF
.	TRBJ1-4	.	TRBV7-9	TGTGCCAGCAGCTTCGCCGGGGGACCAAATGAAAAACTGTTTTTT	CASSFAGGPNEKLFF
TRBD1	TRBJ2-6	.	TRBV6-5	TGTGCCAGCAAACAGGGGTCACCTGGGGCCAACGTCCTGACTTTC	CASKQGSPGANVLTF
TRBD1	TRBJ1-1	.	TRBV6-5	TGTGCCAGCCCGAGCCCGACAGGGCGAAGGACTGAAGCTTTCTTT	CASPSPTGRRTEAFF
.	TRBJ1-4	.	TRBV28	TGTGCCAGCACCCAAGGGGGGGTGAGTGAAAAACTGTTTTTT	CASTQGGVSEKLFF